This TCR beta chain was sequenced during a study of shared clonotypes between healthy human individuals. Study-level points and caveats: Sequencing depth was a factor that was expected to affect clonotype sharing among donors. The diversity represented, both genetic and in exposure history, was limited by few donors.

The run depth of the assay was deep. Original processing notes: ImmunoSEQ output held junction-only sequences without quality scores, so filtering differed. Assay: immunoSEQ multiplex PCR; the TCRdb copy retains only in-frame clones and omits some. The V and J calls and the clone size are those of that table, but D and trimming were determined from the DNA. The repertoire holds millions of clones, with just under 95% as singletons. As to this clone: Its cognate antigen is unknown.

CD45RO negativity and positive selection for CCR7 defined naive CD8 cells, a population that excluded terminally differentiated effector memory CD45RA+ cells. Germline V gives CDR1 GTSNPN, CDR2 SVGIG (reference sequence). The CDR3 is 14 amino acids. V shed 5 bases and J 10 bases; nucleotides not matched to a gene: 11. The V call is TRBV30, the J call TRBJ1-6, with 7 bases identical to TRBD1. What was sequenced was naive CD8+ T cells sorted from blood. This sequence originates from a man aged 18 to 35 in good health. The CDR3 is CAWEGGTVQSPLHF. The CDR3 DNA follows: TGTGCCTGGGAGGGGGGGACAGTCCAGTCACCCCTCCACTTT.